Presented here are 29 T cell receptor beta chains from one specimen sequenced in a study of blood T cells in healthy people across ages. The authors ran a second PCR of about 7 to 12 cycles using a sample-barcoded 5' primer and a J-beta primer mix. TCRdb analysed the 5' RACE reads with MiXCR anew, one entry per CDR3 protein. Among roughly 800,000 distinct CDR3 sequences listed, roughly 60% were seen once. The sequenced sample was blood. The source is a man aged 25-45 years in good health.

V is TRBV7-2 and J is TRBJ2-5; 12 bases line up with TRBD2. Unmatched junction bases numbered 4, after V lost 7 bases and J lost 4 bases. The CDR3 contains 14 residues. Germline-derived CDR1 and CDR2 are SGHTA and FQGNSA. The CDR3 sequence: CASNLAGGAETQYF. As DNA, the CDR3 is TGTGCCAGCAATCTAGCGGGGGGGGCAGAGACCCAGTACTTC.

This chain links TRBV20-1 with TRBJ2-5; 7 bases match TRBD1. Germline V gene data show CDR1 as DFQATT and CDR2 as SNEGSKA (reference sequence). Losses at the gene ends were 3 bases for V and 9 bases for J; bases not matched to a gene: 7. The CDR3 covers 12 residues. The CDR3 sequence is CSASPRDRPQYF. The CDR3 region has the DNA TGCAGTGCTAGTCCTCGGGACAGACCCCAGTACTTC.

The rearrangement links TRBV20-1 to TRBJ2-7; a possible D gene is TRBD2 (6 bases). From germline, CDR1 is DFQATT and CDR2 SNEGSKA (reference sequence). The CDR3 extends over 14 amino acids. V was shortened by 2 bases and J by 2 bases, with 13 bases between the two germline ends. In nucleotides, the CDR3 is TGCAGTGCTAGACCCTTAGCGGAAGCCTACGAGCAGTACTTC. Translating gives CSARPLAEAYEQYF.

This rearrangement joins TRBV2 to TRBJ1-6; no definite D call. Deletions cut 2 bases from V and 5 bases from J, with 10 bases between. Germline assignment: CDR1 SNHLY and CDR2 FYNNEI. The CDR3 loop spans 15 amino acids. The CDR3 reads CASSERGGHNSPLHF. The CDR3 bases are TGTGCCAGCAGTGAAAGAGGAGGACATAATTCACCCCTCCACTTT.

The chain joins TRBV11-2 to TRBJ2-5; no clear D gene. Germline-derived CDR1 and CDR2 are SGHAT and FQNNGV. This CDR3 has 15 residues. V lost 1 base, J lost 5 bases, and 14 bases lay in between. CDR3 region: CASSLVRAPMETQYF. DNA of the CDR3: TGTGCCAGCAGCTTAGTCCGGGCCCCGATGGAGACCCAGTACTTC.

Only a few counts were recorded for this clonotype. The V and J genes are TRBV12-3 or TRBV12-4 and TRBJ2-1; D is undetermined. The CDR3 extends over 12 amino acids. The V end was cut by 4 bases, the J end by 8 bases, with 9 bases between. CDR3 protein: CASSSDLDEQFF. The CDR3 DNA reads TGTGCCAGCAGTTCAGATCTAGATGAGCAGTTCTTC.

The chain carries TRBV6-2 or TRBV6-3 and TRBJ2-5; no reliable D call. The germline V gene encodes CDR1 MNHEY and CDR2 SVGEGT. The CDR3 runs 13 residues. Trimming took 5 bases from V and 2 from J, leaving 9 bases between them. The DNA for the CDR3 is TGTGCCAGCAGTGAAGAGCCGCAAGAGACCCAGTACTTC. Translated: CASSEEPQETQYF.

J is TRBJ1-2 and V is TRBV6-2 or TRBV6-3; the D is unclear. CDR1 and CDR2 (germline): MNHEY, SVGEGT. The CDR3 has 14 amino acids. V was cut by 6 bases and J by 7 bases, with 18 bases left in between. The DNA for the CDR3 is TGTGCCAGCAGCCAAAGCGTGAAATACTCTGGCTACACCTTC. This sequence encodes CASSQSVKYSGYTF.

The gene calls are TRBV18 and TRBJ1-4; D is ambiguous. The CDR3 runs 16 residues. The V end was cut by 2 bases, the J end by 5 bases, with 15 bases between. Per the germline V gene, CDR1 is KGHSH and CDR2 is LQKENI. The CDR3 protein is CASSPAQARVNEKLFF. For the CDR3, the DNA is TGTGCCAGCTCACCAGCTCAGGCAAGGGTCAATGAAAAACTGTTTTTT.

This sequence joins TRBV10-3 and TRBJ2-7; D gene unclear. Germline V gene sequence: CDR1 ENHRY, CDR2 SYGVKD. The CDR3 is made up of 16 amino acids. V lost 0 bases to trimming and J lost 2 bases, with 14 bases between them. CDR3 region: CAISESNTLRTYEQYF. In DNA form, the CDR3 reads TGTGCCATCAGTGAGTCGAACACTCTTAGAACCTACGAGCAGTACTTC.

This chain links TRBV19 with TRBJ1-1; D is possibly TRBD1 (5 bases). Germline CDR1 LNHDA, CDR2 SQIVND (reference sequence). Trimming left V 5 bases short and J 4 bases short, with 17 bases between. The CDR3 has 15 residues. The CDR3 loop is CASSSGTGGGTEAFF. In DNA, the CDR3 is TGTGCCAGTAGTTCAGGGACGGGGGGGGGCACTGAAGCTTTCTTT.

The CDR3, as DNA: TGTGCCAGCAGCCAGACTAGCGGGGAACAAGAGACCCAGTACTTC. Its protein is CASSQTSGEQETQYF. The J gene is TRBJ2-5, the V gene TRBV7-6; 11 nucleotides agree with TRBD2. V trimming: 5 bases; J trimming: 2 bases; junction bases outside the gene matches: 4. The CDR3 contains 15 residues. In germline, CDR1 is SGHVS, CDR2 FNYEAQ. Filled out from reference TRBV7-6 and TRBJ2-5, the complete variable domain reads GAGVSQSPRYKVTKRGQDVALRCDPISGHVSLYWYRQALGQGPEFLTYFNYEAQQDKSGLPNDRFSAERPEGSISTLTIQRTEQRDSAMYRCASSQTSGEQETQYFGPGTRLLVL.

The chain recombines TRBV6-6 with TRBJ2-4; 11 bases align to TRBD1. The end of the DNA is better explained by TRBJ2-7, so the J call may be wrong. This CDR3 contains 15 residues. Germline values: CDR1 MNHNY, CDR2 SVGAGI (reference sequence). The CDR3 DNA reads TGTGCCAGCAGTTGCTCCGGGACAGGGGGGTACGAGCAGTACTTC. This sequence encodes CASSCSGTGGYEQYF.

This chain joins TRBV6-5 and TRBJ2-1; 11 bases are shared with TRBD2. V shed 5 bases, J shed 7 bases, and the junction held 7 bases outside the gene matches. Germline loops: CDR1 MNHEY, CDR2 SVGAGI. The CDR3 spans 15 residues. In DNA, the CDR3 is TGTGCCAGCAGTAGGGCTAGCGGGGGGCGGAATGAGCAGTTCTTC. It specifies CASSRASGGRNEQFF.

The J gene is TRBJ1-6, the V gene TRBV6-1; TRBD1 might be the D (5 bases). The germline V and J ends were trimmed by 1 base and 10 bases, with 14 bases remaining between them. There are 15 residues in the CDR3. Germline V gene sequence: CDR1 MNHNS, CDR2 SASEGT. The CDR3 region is CASSEVGTQGSPLHF. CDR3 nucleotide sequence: TGTGCCAGCAGTGAAGTGGGGACCCAAGGCTCACCCCTCCACTTT.

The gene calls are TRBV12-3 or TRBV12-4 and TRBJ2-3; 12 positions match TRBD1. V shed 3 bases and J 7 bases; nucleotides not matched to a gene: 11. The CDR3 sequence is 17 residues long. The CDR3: CASSFAPRRDRGHTQYF. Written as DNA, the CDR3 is TGTGCCAGCAGTTTCGCCCCCCGGCGGGACAGGGGGCATACGCAGTATTTT.

CDR3 DNA sequence: TGTGCCACCGCCAGCTCCGGGGGATCTTTAAATACGCAGTATTTT. Residues: CATASSGGSLNTQYF. This sequence joins TRBV7-2 and TRBJ2-3, with a tentative D call TRBD2 (6 bases). The CDR3 is 15 amino acids. V was shortened by 10 bases and J by 7 bases, with 24 bases between the two germline ends. The V gene's germline CDR1 is SGHTA and CDR2 FQGNSA.

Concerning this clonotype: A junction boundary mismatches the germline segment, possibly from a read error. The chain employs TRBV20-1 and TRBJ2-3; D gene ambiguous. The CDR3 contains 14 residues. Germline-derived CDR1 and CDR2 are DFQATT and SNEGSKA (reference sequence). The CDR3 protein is CGARAPITTDTQYF. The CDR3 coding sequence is TGCGGTGCCAGAGCGCCGATCACCACAGATACGCAGTATTTT.

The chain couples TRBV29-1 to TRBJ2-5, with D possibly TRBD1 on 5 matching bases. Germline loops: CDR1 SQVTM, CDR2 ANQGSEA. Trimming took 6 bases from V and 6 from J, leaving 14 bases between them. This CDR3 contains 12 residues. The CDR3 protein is CSVALQGQTQYF. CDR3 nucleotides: TGCAGCGTCGCATTGCAGGGCCAGACCCAGTACTTC.

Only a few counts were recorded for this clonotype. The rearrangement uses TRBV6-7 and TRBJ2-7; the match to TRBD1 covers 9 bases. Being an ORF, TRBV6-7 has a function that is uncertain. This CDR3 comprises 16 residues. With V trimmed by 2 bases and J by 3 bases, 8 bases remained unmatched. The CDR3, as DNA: TGTGCCAGCAGTTACCCGCCGGGACAGGGAGTCTACGAGCAGTACTTC. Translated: CASSYPPGQGVYEQYF.

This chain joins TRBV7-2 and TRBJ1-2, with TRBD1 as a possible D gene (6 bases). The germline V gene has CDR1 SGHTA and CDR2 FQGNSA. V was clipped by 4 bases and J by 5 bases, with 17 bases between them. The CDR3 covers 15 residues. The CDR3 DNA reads TGTGCCAGCAGCTCGGGGGCGGGAGCTAGGTATGGCTACACCTTC. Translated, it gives CASSSGAGARYGYTF.

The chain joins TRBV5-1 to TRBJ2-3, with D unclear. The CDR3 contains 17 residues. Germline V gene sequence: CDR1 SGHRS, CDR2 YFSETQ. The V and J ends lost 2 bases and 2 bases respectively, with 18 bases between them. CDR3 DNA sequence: TGCGCCAGCAGCTTCTACTACGGGCGTACCGACACAGATACGCAGTATTTT. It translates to CASSFYYGRTDTDTQYF.

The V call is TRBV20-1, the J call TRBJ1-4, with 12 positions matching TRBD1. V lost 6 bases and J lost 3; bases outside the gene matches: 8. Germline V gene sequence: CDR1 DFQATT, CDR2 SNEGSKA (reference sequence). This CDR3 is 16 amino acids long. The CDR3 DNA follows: TGCAGTGCAGCGGGGACAGGGGGCGTATCTAATGAAAAACTGTTTTTT. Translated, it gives CSAAGTGGVSNEKLFF.

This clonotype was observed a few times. CDR3 protein: CASSLDGGDKTQYF. The CDR3 DNA is TGCGCCAGCAGCTTGGATGGAGGGGATAAGACCCAGTACTTC. The V gene is TRBV5-1, the J gene TRBJ2-5; a weak D match, TRBD2 (6 bases). This CDR3 has 14 amino acids. Looked up from germline, CDR1 is SGHRS and CDR2 is YFSETQ. Trimming stripped 0 bases from V and 6 bases from J, with 12 bases between.

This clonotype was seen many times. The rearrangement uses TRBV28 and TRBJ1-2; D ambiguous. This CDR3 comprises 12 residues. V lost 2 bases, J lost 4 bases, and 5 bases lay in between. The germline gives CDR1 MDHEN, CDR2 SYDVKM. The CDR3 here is CASSLRGYGYTF. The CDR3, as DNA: TGTGCCAGCAGTTTACGGGGCTATGGCTACACCTTC.

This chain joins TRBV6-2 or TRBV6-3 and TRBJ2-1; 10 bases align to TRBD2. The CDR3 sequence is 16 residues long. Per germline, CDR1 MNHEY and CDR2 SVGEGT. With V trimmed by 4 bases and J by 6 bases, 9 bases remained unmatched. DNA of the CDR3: TGTGCCAGCAGTTCTTTCCTAGCGGGAGTTTCCAATGAGCAGTTCTTC. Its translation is CASSSFLAGVSNEQFF.

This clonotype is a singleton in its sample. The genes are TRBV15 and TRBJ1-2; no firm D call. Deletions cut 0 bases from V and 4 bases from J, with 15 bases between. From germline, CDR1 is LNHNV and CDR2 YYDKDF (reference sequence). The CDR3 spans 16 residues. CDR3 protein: CATSRELGSRGYGYTF. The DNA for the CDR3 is TGTGCCACCAGCAGAGAACTCGGGTCCCGTGGCTATGGCTACACCTTC. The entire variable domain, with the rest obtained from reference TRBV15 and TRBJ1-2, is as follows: DAMVIQNPRYQVTQFGKPVTLSCSQTLNHNVMYWYQQKSSQAPKLLFHYYDKDFNNEADTPDNFQSRRPNTSFCFLDIRSPGLGDTAMYLCATSRELGSRGYGYTFGSGTRLTVV.

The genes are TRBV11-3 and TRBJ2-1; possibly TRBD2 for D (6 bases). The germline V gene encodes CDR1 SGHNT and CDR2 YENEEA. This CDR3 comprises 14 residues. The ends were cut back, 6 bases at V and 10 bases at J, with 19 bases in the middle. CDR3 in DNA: TGTGCCAGCAGTTCCCGGGAGATCAAGGACGAGCAGTTCTTC. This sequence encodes CASSSREIKDEQFF.

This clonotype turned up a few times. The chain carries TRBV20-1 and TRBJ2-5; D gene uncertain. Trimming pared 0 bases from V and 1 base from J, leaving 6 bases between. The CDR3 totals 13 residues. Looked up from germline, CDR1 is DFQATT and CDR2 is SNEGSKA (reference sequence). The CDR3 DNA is TGCAGTGCTAGAGAGCCCTCCCAAGAGACCCAGTACTTC. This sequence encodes CSAREPSQETQYF.